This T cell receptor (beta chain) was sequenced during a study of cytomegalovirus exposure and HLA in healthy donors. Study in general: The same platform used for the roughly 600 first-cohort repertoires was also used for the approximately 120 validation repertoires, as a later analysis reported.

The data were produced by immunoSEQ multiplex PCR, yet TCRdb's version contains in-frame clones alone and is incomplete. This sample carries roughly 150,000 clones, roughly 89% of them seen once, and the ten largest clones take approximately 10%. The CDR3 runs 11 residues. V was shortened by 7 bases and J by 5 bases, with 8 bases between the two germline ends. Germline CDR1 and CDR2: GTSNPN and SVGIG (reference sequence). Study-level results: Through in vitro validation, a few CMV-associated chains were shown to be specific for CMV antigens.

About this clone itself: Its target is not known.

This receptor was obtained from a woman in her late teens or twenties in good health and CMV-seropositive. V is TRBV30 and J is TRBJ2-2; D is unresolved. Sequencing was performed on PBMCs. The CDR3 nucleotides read TGTGCCTTTAGAGTGACCGGGGAGCTGTTTTTT. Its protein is CAFRVTGELFF. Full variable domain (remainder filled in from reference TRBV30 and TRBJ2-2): SQTIHQWPATLVQPVGSPLSLECTVEGTSNPNLYWYRQAAGRGLQLLFYSVGIGQISSEVPQNLSASRPQDRQFILSSKKLLLSDSGFYLCAFRVTGELFFGEGSRLTVL.